This TCR beta chain was obtained from a study of T cells in Graves' hyperthyroidism and ophthalmopathy. This clonotype was picked up many times. Amplified TCR beta CDR3 regions came from RNA transcripts. Primed by the HTBI set, a first-round RT-PCR was run on the TCR CDR3. TCRdb re-derived calls from the multiplex PCR reads in MiXCR, one entry per CDR3 protein. The data hold 550,000 to 650,000 distinct CDR3 sequences, with approximately 15% observed a single time. Together with thyroid ultrasound, orbital computed tomography, serum thyroxine and TRAb, clinical symptoms were used for diagnoses. The origin of this receptor is a woman aged 25-40 years with Graves' hyperthyroidism that later progressed to Graves' ophthalmopathy. The specimen was blood.

The CDR3 sequence: CASSVGFRELFF. DNA of the CDR3: TGTGCCAGCAGTGTAGGGTTCAGGGAGCTGTTTTTT. The chain combines TRBV11-3 with TRBJ2-2; unclear D gene. V lost 6 bases to trimming and J lost 9 bases, with 11 bases between them. Germline V gene data show CDR1 as SGHNT and CDR2 as YENEEA. This CDR3 has 12 amino acids.